This T cell receptor beta chain was retrieved from a study of human T cells and chemical hapten exposure (dated by TCRdb to the early 2020s). For the wider study: For sensitization, 2% DPC in acetone was applied to a 2 cm by 2 cm area of upper inner arm skin. Throughout the roughly 25-week study period, patients were also given weekly therapeutic DPC doses on the scalp. Patch tests used Finn chambers with 0.01% DPC on the upper back, scored after 6 days by International Contact Dermatitis Research Group standards. Most of the patients in the cohort were female, and the cohort covered alopecia areata with under or over 50% scalp involvement, alopecia totalis and alopecia universalis. Libraries were pooled for sequencing, and per-sample TCR yields varied mainly because of small differences in library volumes within the pool. Peripheral blood TCR repertoire changes were tracked in vivo in alopecia patients during primary and secondary sensitization to the hapten diphenylcyclopropenone (DPC). Patient blood was sampled pre-sensitization (week 0) and at 2, 6 and about 24 weeks after DPC sensitization. For TCR sequencing, blood came from approximately 29 alopecia patients at anywhere from one to four time points (pre-sensitization, 2, 6 and 24 weeks). Broad study findings and their caveats: Repeated subsampling changed both the strength of the expansion versus patch-test correlation and the threshold at which the correlation became significant. The number of TCRs above 1 in 1000 frequency did not change with DPC sensitization; there was no evidence of global repertoire structure alterations. A positive correlation was found between the number of PT1 expanded TCRs and patch test score, with significance reached at thresholds 8, 16 and 32 but not 4. Significantly more large CDR3 similarity clusters were formed by expanded TCRs than by pre-sensitization or healthy control sets, consistent with antigen-driven responses. Alopecia, a presumed autoimmune disease, was present in all patients, so the immune response of the patients might differ from that of healthy individuals.

The sample's time point label is to be understood as: patch test 3, about 24 weeks after DPC sensitization. What this sample's treatment or condition label stands for: therapeutic diphenylcyclopropenone sensitization with weekly scalp DPC. At each patch-test visit, blood was drawn before the patch test was applied. To be eligible, patients had to be aged 18 to 70, diagnosed with alopecia and judged suitable for DPC therapy, while pregnant patients were excluded. Total RNA was isolated from unfractionated whole blood collected in Tempus Blood RNA tubes. This clonotype was picked up many times. Its binding antigen is unknown. Nothing much larger sits one base from this clone, and base qualities are not available. The V end gives up 6 bases and the J end 7 bases, leaving 10 bases in the junction not matched to a gene. The germline V gene (reference sequence) specifies DFQATT as CDR1 and SNEGSKA as CDR2. The CDR3 spans 13 residues, from the cysteine through the phenylalanine. The entry retains the CDR3 DNA only, 39 bases that are in frame from base 1.

Library construction relied on RACE. TCRdb records NextSeq 500 as the sequencer. Library preparation attached unique molecular identifiers to individual cDNA molecules for quantitative, reproducible TCR counting. From each blood RNA sample, both TCR alpha and TCR beta chains were sequenced. In the authors' own workflow: The median number of TCRs per sample was roughly 98,000, ranging from about 23,224 to 690,600. The Decombinator software suite was used to annotate V, J and CDR3 in the TCR reads. Every sample was subsampled to the same number of TCRs (28,000) for the PS versus PT1 abundance plots. Expanded TCRs were defined as absent before sensitization and observed at least eight times at the 2-week time point. The raw public reads went through TCRdb reprocessing: fastp at Q25, MiXCR clone calling, in-frame beta chains kept. Each entry merges the rows of one CDR3 protein and shows their most common DNA and genes. These V and J calls rely on TCRdb rather than the paper's analysis. This sample lists over 70,000 distinct CDR3 sequences; approximately 10% were detected once. The biggest ten clones account for 1.1% of the sample.

The receptor was derived from a woman aged 25 to 45 with alopecia areata. Some clones in this sample may be carry-over from other donors' samples. The V and J segments used are TRBV20-1 and TRBJ2-5, with TRBD2 matching 8 junction bases. Sequences were derived from whole blood, sampled in connection with sensitization to the hapten diphenylcyclopropenone (DPC). The DNA reads as follows: TGCAGTGCAACAACTACTAGCGGAGGGACCCAGTACTTC. Translated, this is CSATTTSGGTQYF.